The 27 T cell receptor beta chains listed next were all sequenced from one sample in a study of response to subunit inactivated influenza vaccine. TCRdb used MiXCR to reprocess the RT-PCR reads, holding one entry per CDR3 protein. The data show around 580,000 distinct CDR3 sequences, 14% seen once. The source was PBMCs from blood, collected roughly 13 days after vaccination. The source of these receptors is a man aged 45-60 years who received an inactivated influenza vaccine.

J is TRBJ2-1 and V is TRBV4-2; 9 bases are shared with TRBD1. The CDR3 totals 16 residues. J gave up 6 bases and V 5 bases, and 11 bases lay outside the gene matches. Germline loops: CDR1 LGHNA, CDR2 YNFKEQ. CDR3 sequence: CASSYEDRGARNEQFF. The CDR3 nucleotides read TGTGCCAGCAGCTACGAAGACAGGGGGGCCCGCAATGAGCAGTTCTTC.

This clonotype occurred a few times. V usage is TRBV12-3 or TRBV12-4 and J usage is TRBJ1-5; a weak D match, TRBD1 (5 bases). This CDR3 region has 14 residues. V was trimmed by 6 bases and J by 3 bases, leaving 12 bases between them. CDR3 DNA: TGTGCCAGCAGCCCGACAGATTTCAATCAGCCCCAGCATTTT. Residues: CASSPTDFNQPQHF.

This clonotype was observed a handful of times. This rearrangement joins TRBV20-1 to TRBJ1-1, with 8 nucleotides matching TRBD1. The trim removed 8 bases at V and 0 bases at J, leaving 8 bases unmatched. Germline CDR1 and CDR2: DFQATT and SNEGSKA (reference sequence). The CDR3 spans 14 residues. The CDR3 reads CSPLRTGMNTEAFF. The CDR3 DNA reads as TGCAGTCCCCTTCGGACAGGGATGAACACTGAAGCTTTCTTT.

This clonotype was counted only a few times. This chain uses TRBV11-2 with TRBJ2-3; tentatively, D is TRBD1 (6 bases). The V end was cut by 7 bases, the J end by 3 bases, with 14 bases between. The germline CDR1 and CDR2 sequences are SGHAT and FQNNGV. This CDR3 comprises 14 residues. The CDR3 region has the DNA TGTGCCAGCAACAACTTTAGGGGGACAGATACGCAGTATTTT. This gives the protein CASNNFRGTDTQYF.

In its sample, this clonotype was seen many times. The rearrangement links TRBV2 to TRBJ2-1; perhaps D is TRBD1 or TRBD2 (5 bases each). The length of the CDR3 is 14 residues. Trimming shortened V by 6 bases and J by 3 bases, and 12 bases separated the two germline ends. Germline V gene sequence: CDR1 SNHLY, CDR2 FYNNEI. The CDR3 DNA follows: TGTGCCAGCAGGGAGGAAGACAGCTACAATGAGCAGTTCTTC. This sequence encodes CASREEDSYNEQFF.

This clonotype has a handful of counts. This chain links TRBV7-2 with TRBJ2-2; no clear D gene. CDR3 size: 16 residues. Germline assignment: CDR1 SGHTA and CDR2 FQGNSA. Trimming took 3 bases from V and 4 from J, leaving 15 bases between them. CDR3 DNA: TGTGCCAGCAGCTTTTGGGTGGGGTCACTCACCGGGGAGCTGTTTTTT. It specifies CASSFWVGSLTGELFF.

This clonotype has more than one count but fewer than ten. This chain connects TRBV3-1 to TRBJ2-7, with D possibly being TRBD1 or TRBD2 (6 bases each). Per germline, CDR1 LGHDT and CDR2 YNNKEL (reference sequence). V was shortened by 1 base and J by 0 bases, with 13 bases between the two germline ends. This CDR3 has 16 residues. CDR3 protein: CASSQVGGPGSYEQYF. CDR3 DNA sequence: TGTGCCAGCAGCCAAGTGGGGGGCCCTGGCTCCTACGAGCAGTACTTC.

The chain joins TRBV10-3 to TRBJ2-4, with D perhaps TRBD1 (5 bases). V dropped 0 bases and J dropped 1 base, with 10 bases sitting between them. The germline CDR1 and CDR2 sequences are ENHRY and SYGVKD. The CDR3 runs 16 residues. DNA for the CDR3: TGTGCCATCAGTGAGTCTTTGGGGCAGGCCAAAAACATTCAGTACTTC. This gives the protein CAISESLGQAKNIQYF.

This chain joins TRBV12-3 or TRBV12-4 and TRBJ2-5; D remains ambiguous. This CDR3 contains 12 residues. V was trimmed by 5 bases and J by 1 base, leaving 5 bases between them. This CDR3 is CASSKLQETQYF. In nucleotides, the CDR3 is TGTGCCAGCAGTAAGCTCCAAGAGACCCAGTACTTC.

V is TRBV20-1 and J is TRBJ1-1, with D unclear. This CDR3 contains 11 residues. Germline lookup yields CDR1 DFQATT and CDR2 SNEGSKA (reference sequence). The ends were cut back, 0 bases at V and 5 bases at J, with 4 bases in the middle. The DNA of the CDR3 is TGCAGTGCTAGAGAAAGGACTGAAGCTTTCTTT. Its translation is CSARERTEAFF.

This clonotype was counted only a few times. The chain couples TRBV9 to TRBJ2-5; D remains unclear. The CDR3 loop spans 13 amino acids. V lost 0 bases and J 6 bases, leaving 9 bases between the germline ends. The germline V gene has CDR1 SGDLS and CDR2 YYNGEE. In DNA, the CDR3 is TGTGCCAGCAGCGTAGCCGGGCTTCAGACCCAGTACTTC. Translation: CASSVAGLQTQYF.

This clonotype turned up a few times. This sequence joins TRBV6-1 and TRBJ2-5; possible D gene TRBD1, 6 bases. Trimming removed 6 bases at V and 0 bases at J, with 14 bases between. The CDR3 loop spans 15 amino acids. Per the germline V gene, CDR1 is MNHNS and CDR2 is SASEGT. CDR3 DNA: TGTGCCAGCAGCAGATTTCAGGGGTACCAAGAGACCCAGTACTTC. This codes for CASSRFQGYQETQYF.

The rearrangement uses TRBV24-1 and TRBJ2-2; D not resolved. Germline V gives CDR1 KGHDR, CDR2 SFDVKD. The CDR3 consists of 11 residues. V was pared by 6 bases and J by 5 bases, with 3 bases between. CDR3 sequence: CATSTTGELFF. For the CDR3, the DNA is TGTGCCACCAGTACAACCGGGGAGCTGTTTTTT.

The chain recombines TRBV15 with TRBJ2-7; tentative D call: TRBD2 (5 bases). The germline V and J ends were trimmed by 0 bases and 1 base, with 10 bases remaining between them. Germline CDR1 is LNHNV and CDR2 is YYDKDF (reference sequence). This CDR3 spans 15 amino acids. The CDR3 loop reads CATSREGGGSYEQYF. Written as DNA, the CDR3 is TGTGCCACCAGCAGAGAAGGTGGCGGGTCCTACGAGCAGTACTTC.

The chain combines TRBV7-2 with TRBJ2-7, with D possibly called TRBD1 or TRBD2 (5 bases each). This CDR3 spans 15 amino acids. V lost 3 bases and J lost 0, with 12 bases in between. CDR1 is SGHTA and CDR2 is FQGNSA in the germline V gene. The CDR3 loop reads CASSFLVGGSYEQYF. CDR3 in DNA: TGTGCCAGCAGCTTCCTGGTTGGGGGCTCCTACGAGCAGTACTTC.

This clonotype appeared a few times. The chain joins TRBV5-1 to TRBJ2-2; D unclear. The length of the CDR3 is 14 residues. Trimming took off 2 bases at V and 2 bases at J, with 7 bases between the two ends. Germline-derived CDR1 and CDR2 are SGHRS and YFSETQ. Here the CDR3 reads CASSFYGNTGELFF. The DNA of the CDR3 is TGCGCCAGCAGCTTTTACGGAAACACCGGGGAGCTGTTTTTT. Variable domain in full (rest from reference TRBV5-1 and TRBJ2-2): KAGVTQTPRYLIKTRGQQVTLSCSPISGHRSVSWYQQTPGQGLQFLFEYFSETQRNKGNFPGRFSGRQFSNSRSEMNVSTLELGDSALYLCASSFYGNTGELFFGEGSRLTVL.

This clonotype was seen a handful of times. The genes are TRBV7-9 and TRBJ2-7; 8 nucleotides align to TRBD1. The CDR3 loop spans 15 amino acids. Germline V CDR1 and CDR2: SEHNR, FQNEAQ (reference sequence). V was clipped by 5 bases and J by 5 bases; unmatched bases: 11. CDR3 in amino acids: CASSPWTGTEDEQYF. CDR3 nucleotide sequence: TGTGCCAGCAGCCCCTGGACAGGGACGGAGGACGAGCAGTACTTC.

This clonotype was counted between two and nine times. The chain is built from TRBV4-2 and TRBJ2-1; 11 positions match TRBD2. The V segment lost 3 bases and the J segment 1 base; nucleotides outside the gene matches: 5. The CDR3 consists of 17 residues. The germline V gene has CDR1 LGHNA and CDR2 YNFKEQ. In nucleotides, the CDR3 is TGTGCCAGCAGCCAGGCTACTAGCGGGGGATCCTACAATGAGCAGTTCTTC. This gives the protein CASSQATSGGSYNEQFF.

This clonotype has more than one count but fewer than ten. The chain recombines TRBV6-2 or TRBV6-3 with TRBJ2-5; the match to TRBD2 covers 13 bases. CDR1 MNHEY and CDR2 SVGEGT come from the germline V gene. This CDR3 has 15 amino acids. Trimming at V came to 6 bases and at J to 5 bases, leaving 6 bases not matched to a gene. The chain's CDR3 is CASSKGLAGAETQYF. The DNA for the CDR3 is TGTGCCAGCAGCAAAGGACTAGCGGGAGCCGAGACCCAGTACTTC.

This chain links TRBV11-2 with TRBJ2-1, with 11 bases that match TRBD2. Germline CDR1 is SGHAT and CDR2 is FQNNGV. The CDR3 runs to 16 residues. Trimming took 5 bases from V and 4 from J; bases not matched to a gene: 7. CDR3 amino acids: CASSHSGRAPYNEQFF. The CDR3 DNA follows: TGTGCCAGCAGCCATAGCGGGAGGGCCCCTTACAATGAGCAGTTCTTC.

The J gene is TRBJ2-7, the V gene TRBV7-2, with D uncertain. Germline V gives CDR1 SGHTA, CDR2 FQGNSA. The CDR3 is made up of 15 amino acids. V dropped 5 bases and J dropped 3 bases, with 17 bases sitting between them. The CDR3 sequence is CASSRDAPPFYEQYF. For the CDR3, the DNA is TGTGCCAGCAGCCGAGACGCCCCGCCATTCTACGAGCAGTACTTC.

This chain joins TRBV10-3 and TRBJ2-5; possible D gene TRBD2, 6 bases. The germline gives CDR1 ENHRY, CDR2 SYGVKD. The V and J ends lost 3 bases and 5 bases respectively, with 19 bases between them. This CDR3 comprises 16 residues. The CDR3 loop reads CAISERPAGRQETQYF. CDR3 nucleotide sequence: TGTGCCATCAGTGAAAGGCCGGCGGGGCGTCAGGAGACCCAGTACTTC.

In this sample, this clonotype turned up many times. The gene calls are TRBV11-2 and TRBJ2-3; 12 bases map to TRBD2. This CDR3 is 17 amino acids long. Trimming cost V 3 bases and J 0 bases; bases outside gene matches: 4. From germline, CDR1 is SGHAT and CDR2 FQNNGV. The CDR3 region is CASSFQLAGGSTDTQYF. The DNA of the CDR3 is TGTGCCAGCAGCTTTCAACTAGCGGGGGGTAGCACAGATACGCAGTATTTT.

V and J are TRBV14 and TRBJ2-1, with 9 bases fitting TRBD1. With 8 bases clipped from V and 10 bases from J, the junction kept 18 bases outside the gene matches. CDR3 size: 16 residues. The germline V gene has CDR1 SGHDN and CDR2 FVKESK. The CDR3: CASDQGQGFIPGEQFF. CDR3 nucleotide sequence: TGTGCCAGCGACCAGGGACAGGGCTTCATCCCCGGCGAGCAGTTCTTC.

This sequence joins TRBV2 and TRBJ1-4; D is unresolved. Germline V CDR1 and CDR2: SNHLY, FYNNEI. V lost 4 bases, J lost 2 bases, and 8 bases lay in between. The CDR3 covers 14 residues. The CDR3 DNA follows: TGTGCCAGCAGTGCTGGTCTGACTAATGAAAAACTGTTTTTT. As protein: CASSAGLTNEKLFF.

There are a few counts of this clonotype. The CDR3 here is CSVEVPQGVRANTEAFF. The CDR3 DNA is TGCAGCGTTGAAGTTCCCCAGGGAGTTCGAGCGAACACTGAAGCTTTCTTT. The chain combines TRBV29-1 with TRBJ1-1; D possibly corresponds to TRBD1 (5 bases). Trimming removed 1 base from V and 1 base from J, with 19 bases in between. The CDR3 consists of 17 residues. Germline values: CDR1 SQVTM, CDR2 ANQGSEA.

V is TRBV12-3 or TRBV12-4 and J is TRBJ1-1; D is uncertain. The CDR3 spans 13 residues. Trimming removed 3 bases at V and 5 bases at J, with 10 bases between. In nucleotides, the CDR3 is TGTGCCAGCAGTTTGCAGGTAGGGACTGAAGCTTTCTTT. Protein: CASSLQVGTEAFF.